This TCR beta chain was sequenced during a study of T cell responses to AZD1222 COVID-19 vaccine. Clones were sequenced by immunoSEQ multiplex PCR, and TCRdb holds only the in-frame ones, with some missing. Counted here are about 140,000 clones, 89% occurring once; the ten biggest clones make up just under 3%. Deletions cut 3 bases from V and 7 bases from J, with 10 bases between. Germline V gene data show CDR1 as SGHNT and CDR2 as YENEEA. This CDR3 has 13 residues. The receptor's source is an adult in good health. This chain uses TRBV11-3 with TRBJ1-3; maybe TRBD1 (6 bases). Sequencing used peripheral blood, obtained on day 0 of AZD1222 vaccination. The CDR3 sequence: CASSLGQRNTIYF. The CDR3 DNA reads TGTGCCAGCAGCTTGGGACAACGGAACACCATATATTTT.